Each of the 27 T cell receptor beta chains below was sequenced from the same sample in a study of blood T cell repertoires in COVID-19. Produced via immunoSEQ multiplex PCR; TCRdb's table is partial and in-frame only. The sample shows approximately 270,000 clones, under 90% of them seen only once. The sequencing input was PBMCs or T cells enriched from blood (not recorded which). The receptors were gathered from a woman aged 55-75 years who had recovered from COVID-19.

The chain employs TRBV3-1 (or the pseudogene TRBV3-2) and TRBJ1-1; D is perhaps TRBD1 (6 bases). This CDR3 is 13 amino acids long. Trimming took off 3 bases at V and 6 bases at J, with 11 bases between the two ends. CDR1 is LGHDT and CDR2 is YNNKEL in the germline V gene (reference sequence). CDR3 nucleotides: TGTGCCAGCAGCCACAGGGGTTCCGCTGAAGCTTTCTTT. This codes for CASSHRGSAEAFF.

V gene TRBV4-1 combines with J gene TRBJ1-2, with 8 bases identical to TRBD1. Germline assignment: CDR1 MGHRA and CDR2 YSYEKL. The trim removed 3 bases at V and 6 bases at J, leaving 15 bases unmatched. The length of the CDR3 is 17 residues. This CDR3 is CASSHRIFLQGGDGYTF. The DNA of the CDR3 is TGCGCCAGCAGCCACCGAATCTTCTTACAGGGGGGGGATGGCTACACCTTC.

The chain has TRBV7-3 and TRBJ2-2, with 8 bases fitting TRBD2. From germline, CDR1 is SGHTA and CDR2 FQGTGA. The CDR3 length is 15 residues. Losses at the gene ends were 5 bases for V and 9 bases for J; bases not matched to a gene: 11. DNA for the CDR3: TGTGCCAGCAGCCAAAGCGGGAGCGGAACCCGGGAGCTGTTTTTT. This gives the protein CASSQSGSGTRELFF.

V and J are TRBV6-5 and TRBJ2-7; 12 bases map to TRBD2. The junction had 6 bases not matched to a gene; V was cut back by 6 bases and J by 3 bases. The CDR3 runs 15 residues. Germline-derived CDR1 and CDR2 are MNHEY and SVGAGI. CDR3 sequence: CASSRGLAGNYEQYF. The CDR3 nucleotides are TGTGCCAGCAGCAGAGGACTAGCGGGGAACTACGAGCAGTACTTC.

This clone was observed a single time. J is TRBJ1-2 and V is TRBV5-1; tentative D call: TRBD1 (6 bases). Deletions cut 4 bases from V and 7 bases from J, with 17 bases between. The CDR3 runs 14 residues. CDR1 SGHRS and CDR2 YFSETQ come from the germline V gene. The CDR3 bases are TGCGCCAGCAGCGCAGAACAGGGCATCGGTGGCTACACCTTC. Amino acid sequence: CASSAEQGIGGYTF.

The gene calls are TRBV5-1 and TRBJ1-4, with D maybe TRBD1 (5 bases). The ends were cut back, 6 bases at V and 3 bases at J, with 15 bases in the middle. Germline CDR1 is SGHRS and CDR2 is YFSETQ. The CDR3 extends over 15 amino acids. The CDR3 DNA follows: TGCGCCAGCACCGATACCTCAGGGCCTAATGAAAAACTGTTTTTT. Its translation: CASTDTSGPNEKLFF.

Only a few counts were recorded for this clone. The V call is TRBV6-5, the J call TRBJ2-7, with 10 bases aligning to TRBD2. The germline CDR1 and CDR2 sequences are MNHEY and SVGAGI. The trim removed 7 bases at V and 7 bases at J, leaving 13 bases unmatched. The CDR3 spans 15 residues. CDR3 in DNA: TGTGCCAGCATGGCCGGGGGGCTAGCGGGGGAGGAGCAGTACTTC. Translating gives CASMAGGLAGEEQYF.

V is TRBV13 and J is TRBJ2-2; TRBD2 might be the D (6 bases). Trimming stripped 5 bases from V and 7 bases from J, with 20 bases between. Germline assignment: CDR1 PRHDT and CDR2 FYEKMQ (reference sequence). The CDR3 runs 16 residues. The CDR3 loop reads CASSTPRDSLRGELFF. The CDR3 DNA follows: TGTGCCAGCAGCACCCCCCGGGACTCCTTACGCGGGGAGCTGTTTTTT.

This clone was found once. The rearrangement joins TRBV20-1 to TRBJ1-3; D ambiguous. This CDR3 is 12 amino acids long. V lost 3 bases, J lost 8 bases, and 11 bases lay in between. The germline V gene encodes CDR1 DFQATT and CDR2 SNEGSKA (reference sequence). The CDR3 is CSASLGWDTIYF. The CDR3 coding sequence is TGCAGTGCTAGTCTGGGCTGGGACACCATATATTTT.

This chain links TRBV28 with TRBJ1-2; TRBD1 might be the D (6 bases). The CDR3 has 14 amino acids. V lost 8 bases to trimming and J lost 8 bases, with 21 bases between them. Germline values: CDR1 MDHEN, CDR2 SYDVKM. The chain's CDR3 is CASAGTPGAIGYTF. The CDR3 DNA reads TGTGCCAGCGCTGGAACCCCAGGGGCAATCGGCTACACCTTC.

The CDR3 spells CASRKVGGSGETQYF. Written as DNA, the CDR3 is TGTGCCAGCAGAAAGGTGGGCGGGAGCGGTGAGACCCAGTACTTC. The chain has TRBV6-5 and TRBJ2-5, with 7 bases identical to TRBD2. Germline V gene sequence: CDR1 MNHEY, CDR2 SVGAGI. CDR3 length equals 15 residues. Losses at the gene ends were 6 bases for V and 5 bases for J; bases not matched to a gene: 12.

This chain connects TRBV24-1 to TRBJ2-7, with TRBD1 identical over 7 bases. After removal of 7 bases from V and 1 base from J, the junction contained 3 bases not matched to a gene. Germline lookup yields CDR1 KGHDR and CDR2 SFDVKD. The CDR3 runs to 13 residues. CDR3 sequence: CATRDRYSYEQYF. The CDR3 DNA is TGTGCCACCAGGGACAGGTATTCCTACGAGCAGTACTTC.

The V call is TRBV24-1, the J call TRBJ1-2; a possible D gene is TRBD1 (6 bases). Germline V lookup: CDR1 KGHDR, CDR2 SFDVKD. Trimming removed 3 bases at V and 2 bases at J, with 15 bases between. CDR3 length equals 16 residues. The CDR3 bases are TGTGCCACCAGTGATCCCGGGACATTCGGGAACTATGGCTACACCTTC. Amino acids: CATSDPGTFGNYGYTF.

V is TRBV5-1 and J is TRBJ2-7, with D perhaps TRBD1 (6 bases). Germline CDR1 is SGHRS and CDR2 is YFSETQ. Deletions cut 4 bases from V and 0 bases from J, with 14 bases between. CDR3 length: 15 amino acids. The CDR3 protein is CASSQSGTNSYEQYF. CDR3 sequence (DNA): TGCGCCAGCAGCCAGTCCGGGACAAACTCCTACGAGCAGTACTTC.

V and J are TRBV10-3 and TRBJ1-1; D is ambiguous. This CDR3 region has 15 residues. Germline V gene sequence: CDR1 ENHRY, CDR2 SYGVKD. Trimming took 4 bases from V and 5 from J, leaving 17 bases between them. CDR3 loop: CAISAFRSLSTEAFF. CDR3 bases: TGTGCCATCAGTGCCTTTCGGTCCTTATCAACTGAAGCTTTCTTT.

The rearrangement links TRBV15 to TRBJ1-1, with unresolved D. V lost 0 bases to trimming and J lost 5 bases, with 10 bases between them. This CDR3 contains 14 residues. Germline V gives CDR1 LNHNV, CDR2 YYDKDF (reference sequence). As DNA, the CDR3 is TGTGCCACCAGCAGAGAGGCGCGGTGGACTGAAGCTTTCTTT. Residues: CATSREARWTEAFF. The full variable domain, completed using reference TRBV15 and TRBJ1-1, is DAMVIQNPRYQVTQFGKPVTLSCSQTLNHNVMYWYQQKSSQAPKLLFHYYDKDFNNEADTPDNFQSRRPNTSFCFLDIRSPGLGDTAMYLCATSREARWTEAFFGQGTRLTVV.

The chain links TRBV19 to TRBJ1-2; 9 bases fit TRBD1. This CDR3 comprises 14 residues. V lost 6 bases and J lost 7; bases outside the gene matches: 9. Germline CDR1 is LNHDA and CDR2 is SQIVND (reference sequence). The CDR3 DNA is TGTGCCAGTAGCGAACAGGGGGCAGTGAGTGGCTACACCTTC. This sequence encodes CASSEQGAVSGYTF.

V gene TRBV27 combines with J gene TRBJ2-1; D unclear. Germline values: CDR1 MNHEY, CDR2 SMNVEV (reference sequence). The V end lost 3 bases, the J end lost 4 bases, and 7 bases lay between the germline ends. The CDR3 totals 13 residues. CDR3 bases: TGTGCCAGCAGTTTTAATATTTACAATGAGCAGTTCTTC. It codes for CASSFNIYNEQFF.

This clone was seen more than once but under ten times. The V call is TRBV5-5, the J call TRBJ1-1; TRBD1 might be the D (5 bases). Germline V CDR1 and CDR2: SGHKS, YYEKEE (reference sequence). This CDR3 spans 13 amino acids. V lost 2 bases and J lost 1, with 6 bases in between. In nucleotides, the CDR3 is TGTGCCAGCAGCTTCGGACAGAACACTGAAGCTTTCTTT. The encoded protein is CASSFGQNTEAFF.

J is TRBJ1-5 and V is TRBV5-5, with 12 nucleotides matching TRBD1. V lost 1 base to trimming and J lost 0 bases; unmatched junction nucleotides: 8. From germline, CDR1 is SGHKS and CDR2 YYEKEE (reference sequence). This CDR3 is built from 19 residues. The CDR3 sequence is CASSLMGQGAGYSNQPQHF. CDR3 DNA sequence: TGTGCCAGCAGCTTGATGGGACAGGGGGCCGGGTATAGCAATCAGCCCCAGCATTTT. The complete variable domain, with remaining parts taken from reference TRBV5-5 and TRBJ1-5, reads DAGVTQSPTHLIKTRGQQVTLRCSPISGHKSVSWYQQVLGQGPQFIFQYYEKEERGRGNFPDRFSARQFPNYSSELNVNALLLGDSALYLCASSLMGQGAGYSNQPQHFGDGTRLSIL.

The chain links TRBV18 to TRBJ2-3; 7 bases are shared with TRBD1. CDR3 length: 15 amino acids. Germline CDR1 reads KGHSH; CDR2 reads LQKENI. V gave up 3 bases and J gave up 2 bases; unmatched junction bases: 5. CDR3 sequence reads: CASSPPGQVTDTQYF. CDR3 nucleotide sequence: TGTGCCAGCTCACCCCCTGGACAGGTCACAGATACGCAGTATTTT.

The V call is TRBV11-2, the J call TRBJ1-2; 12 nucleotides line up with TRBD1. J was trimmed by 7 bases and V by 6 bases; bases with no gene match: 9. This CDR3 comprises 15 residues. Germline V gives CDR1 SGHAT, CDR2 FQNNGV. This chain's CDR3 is CASRLPGQGAGGYTF. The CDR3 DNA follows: TGTGCCAGCAGGCTTCCGGGACAGGGGGCAGGTGGCTACACCTTC. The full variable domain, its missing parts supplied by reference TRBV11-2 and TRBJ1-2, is EAGVAQSPRYKIIEKRQSVAFWCNPISGHATLYWYQQILGQGPKLLIQFQNNGVVDDSQLPKDRFSAERLKGVDSTLKIQPAKLEDSAVYLCASRLPGQGAGGYTFGSGTRLTVV.

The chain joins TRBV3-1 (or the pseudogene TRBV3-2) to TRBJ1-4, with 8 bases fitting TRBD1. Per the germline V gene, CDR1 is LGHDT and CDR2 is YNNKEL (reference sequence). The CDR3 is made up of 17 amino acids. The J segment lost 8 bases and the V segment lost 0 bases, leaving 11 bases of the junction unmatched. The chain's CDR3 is CASSQDYGDRGGEKLFF. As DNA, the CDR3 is TGTGCCAGCAGCCAAGATTATGGAGACAGGGGAGGGGAAAAACTGTTTTTT.

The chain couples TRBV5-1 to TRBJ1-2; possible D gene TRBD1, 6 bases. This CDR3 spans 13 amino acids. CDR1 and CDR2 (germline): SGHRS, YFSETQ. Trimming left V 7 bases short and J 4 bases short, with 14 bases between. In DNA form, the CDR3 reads TGCGCCAGCCGGGAGGGGGAGGCCTATGGCTACACCTTC. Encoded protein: CASREGEAYGYTF.

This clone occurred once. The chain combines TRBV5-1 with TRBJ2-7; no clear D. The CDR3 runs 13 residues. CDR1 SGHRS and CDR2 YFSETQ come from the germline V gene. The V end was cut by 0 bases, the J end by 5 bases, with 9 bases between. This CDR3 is CASSLVRHNEQYF. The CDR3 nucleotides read TGCGCCAGCAGCTTGGTGCGGCATAACGAGCAGTACTTC.

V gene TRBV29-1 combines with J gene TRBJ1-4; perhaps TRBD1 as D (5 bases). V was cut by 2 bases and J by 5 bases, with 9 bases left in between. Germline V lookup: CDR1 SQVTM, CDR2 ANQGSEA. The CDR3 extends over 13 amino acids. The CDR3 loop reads CSVELRTNEKLFF. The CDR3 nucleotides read TGCAGCGTTGAACTCCGGACAAATGAAAAACTGTTTTTT.

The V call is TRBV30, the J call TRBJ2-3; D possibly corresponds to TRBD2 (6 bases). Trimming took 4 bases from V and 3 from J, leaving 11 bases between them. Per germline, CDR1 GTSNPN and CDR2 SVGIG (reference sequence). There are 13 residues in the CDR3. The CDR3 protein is CAWNLRGTDTQYF. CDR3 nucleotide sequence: TGTGCCTGGAACCTGCGGGGAACAGATACGCAGTATTTT.